These 15 T cell receptor beta chains were all obtained from the same sample, sequenced in a study of T cell repertoires in cytomegalovirus infection. TCRdb reprocessed the reads via MiXCR and lists one record per CDR3 protein. This table has approximately 770,000 distinct CDR3 sequences, about 28% appearing once. The antigens for these receptors are not known. This material consisted of cultured CD8+ T cells from PBMCs, taken from culture after CMV antigen stimulation. All receptors derive from a human donor in good health (CMV status not recorded). Some clones in this sample may be carry-over from other donors' samples.

At least ten counts were recorded for this clonotype. J is TRBJ1-1 and V is TRBV7-6; a possible D gene is TRBD1 (6 bases). Trimming shortened V by 5 bases and J by 9 bases, and 16 bases separated the two germline ends. This CDR3 comprises 13 residues. The germline V gene encodes CDR1 SGHVS and CDR2 FNYEAQ. The CDR3 coding sequence is TGTGCCAGCAGCCCATCGTTCGGGGGCCAAGCTTTCTTT. Translated, it gives CASSPSFGGQAFF. The variable domain in full, completed from reference TRBV7-6 and TRBJ1-1, reads GAGVSQSPRYKVTKRGQDVALRCDPISGHVSLYWYRQALGQGPEFLTYFNYEAQQDKSGLPNDRFSAERPEGSISTLTIQRTEQRDSAMYRCASSPSFGGQAFFGQGTRLTVV.

The chain joins TRBV18 to TRBJ2-5; D call uncertain. The CDR3 sequence is 10 residues long. Germline-derived CDR1 and CDR2 are KGHSH and LQKENI. V lost 7 bases and J 2 bases, leaving 2 bases between the germline ends. The chain's CDR3 is CASFQETQYF. In nucleotides, the CDR3 is TGTGCCAGCTTTCAAGAGACCCAGTACTTC.

The V gene is TRBV6-2 or TRBV6-3, the J gene TRBJ1-1, with 9 bases identical to TRBD1. This CDR3 is 18 amino acids long. Per the germline V gene, CDR1 is MNHEY and CDR2 is SVGEGT. V lost 2 bases to trimming and J lost 0 bases; unmatched junction nucleotides: 10. CDR3 bases: TGTGCCAGCAGTTACAAGTTGCTGGACAGGGGTATGAACACTGAAGCTTTCTTT. Residues: CASSYKLLDRGMNTEAFF.

In its sample, this clonotype was seen many times. The chain has TRBV4-1 and TRBJ1-1; D unresolved. The CDR3 consists of 14 residues. Germline CDR1 reads MGHRA; CDR2 reads YSYEKL. Trimming removed 1 base at V and 4 bases at J, with 10 bases between. Here the CDR3 reads CASSQGARSTEAFF. CDR3 DNA sequence: TGCGCCAGCAGCCAAGGGGCGAGGAGCACTGAAGCTTTCTTT.

The chain recombines TRBV27 with TRBJ2-2; 11 bases align to TRBD2. Germline trimming cut 5 bases from V and 6 bases from J; bases unmatched to any gene: 11. CDR1 is MNHEY, CDR2 SMNVEV, per germline (reference sequence). This CDR3 contains 17 residues. The CDR3 coding sequence is TGTGCCAGCAGTCTTCTGTTAGCGGGGGGGCCATCCGGGGAGCTGTTTTTT. Translated: CASSLLLAGGPSGELFF.

In this sample, this clonotype turned up a few times. The CDR3 sequence is CASSQEGASGGLSSYNEQFF. The DNA of the CDR3 is TGCGCCAGCAGCCAAGAGGGTGCTAGCGGGGGCCTTAGCTCCTACAATGAGCAGTTCTTC. The chain joins TRBV4-1 to TRBJ2-1; 10 nucleotides agree with TRBD2. J lost 0 bases, V lost 0 bases, and 11 bases had no gene match. The germline V gene encodes CDR1 MGHRA and CDR2 YSYEKL. The CDR3 totals 20 residues.

This clonotype was seen a single time. The chain couples TRBV5-6 to TRBJ1-1, with D uncertain. The CDR3 runs to 15 residues. Germline V CDR1 and CDR2: SGHDT, YYEEEE. V was trimmed by 4 bases and J by 1 base, leaving 14 bases between them. CDR3 bases: TGTGCCAGCAGCCTAGACGGGTCCAGGAACACTGAAGCTTTCTTT. As protein: CASSLDGSRNTEAFF.

DNA of the CDR3: TGTGCCAGCAGGGGGACCTTGGATGGAACGACCTTTTACGAGCAGTACTTC. This translates into CASRGTLDGTTFYEQYF. This chain uses TRBV7-9 with TRBJ2-7; D possibly uses TRBD1 or TRBD2 (5 bases each). V lost 6 bases and J 4 bases, leaving 25 bases between the germline ends. This CDR3 has 17 amino acids. Germline V gives CDR1 SEHNR, CDR2 FQNEAQ (reference sequence).

This clonotype was counted many times. The J gene is TRBJ2-7, the V gene TRBV7-2, with D unresolved. There are 12 residues in the CDR3. Germline values: CDR1 SGHTA, CDR2 FQGNSA. The germline V and J ends were trimmed by 5 bases and 0 bases, with 5 bases remaining between them. The CDR3 nucleotides read TGTGCCAGCAGCCCGAGCTCCTACGAGCAGTACTTC. Amino acid sequence: CASSPSSYEQYF.

The V and J genes are TRBV6-6 and TRBJ2-7; D is undetermined. Germline CDR1 is MNHNY and CDR2 is SVGAGI (reference sequence). V was shortened by 3 bases and J by 1 base, with 13 bases between the two germline ends. The CDR3 totals 15 residues. The CDR3 sequence is CASSYRQELSYEQYV. The CDR3 region has the DNA TGTGCCAGCAGTTATCGTCAGGAACTATCCTACGAGCAGTACGTC.

This clonotype was detected many times. V usage is TRBV7-2 and J usage is TRBJ1-2; D is unresolved. The V end was cut by 7 bases, the J end by 2 bases, with 14 bases between. This CDR3 is 14 amino acids long. Germline-derived CDR1 and CDR2 are SGHTA and FQGNSA. The CDR3: CASTTPGKNYGYTF. The DNA of the CDR3 is TGTGCCAGCACCACCCCCGGAAAAAACTATGGCTACACCTTC.

This clonotype was observed a few times. The rearrangement joins TRBV12-3 or TRBV12-4 to TRBJ1-3; unclear D gene. V was pared by 3 bases and J by 0 bases, with 18 bases between. The CDR3 is 18 residues long. CDR3 loop: CASSFALGPTDSGNTIYF. DNA for the CDR3: TGTGCCAGCAGTTTTGCTTTGGGCCCCACCGACTCTGGAAACACCATATATTTT.

This clonotype was observed many times. The chain combines TRBV7-8 with TRBJ2-7, with 11 bases identical to TRBD2. Germline loops: CDR1 SGHVS, CDR2 FQNEAQ. With 3 bases clipped from V and 5 bases from J, the junction kept 6 bases outside the gene matches. This CDR3 contains 15 residues. CDR3 loop: CASSFSGGAGDEQYF. The CDR3, as DNA: TGTGCCAGCAGCTTTAGCGGGGGGGCCGGAGACGAGCAGTACTTC.

This clonotype showed up just a few times. V and J are TRBV2 and TRBJ2-2, with D perhaps matching TRBD1 (5 bases). Per germline, CDR1 SNHLY and CDR2 FYNNEI. The CDR3 extends over 15 amino acids. With 4 bases removed from V and 7 bases from J, the gap between germline ends came to 16 bases. Written as DNA, the CDR3 is TGTGCCAGCAGTGGAGTGACAGACATTGACGGGGAGCTGTTTTTT. Residues: CASSGVTDIDGELFF.

This clonotype turned up a few times. The J gene is TRBJ1-2, the V gene TRBV4-1; 9 positions match TRBD1. CDR3 size: 18 residues. Germline V gene data show CDR1 as MGHRA and CDR2 as YSYEKL. The trim removed 0 bases at V and 4 bases at J, leaving 12 bases unmatched. The CDR3 DNA reads TGCGCCAGCAGCCAAGACGCGGACAGGGGCCCTACGATCTATGGCTACACCTTC. Protein: CASSQDADRGPTIYGYTF.